The 16 T cell receptor beta chains below come from one sample, sequenced in a study of beta chain features in type 1 diabetes. Findings of the study overall: TCRB CDR3s from Type 1 diabetes patients were moderately but significantly shorter in all four CD4+ subsets.

As every portion of the isolated RNA was reverse transcribed, the sequencing read expressed TCRB transcripts. Sequencing used immunoSEQ multiplex PCR; TCRdb keeps in-frame clones, though not all of them. The data show around 710,000 clones, about an eighth seen once. These receptors' targets are unknown. The sequencing sample was made of naive CD4+ T cells from blood. Source of these receptors: a man aged 30 to 39 with type 1 diabetes.

This clone was observed a few times. This chain connects TRBV27 to TRBJ2-3; tentative D call: TRBD1 (7 bases). This CDR3 comprises 12 residues. From germline, CDR1 is MNHEY and CDR2 SMNVEV (reference sequence). V lost 8 bases to trimming and J lost 6 bases, with 12 bases between them. CDR3 protein: CASGGGPDTQYF. CDR3 sequence (DNA): TGTGCCAGCGGAGGGGGCCCGGATACGCAGTATTTT.

This clone was detected only a few times. The chain carries TRBV5-8 and TRBJ2-3; D is possibly TRBD1 (6 bases). The V gene's germline CDR1 is SGHTS and CDR2 YDEGEE. Trimming stripped 2 bases from V and 0 bases from J, with 10 bases between. The CDR3 totals 15 residues. This CDR3 is CASSFVGGSTDTQYF. The CDR3 DNA reads as TGTGCCAGCAGCTTCGTAGGGGGTAGCACAGATACGCAGTATTTT. Supplemented by reference TRBV5-8 and TRBJ2-3, the full variable domain reads EAGVTQSPTHLIKTRGQQATLRCSPISGHTSVYWYQQALGLGLQFLLWYDEGEERNRGNFPPRFSGRQFPNYSSELNVNALELEDSALYLCASSFVGGSTDTQYFGPGTRLTVL.

In this sample, this clone turned up a few times. This chain links TRBV19 with TRBJ2-2; D is ambiguous. Germline V gene data show CDR1 as LNHDA and CDR2 as SQIVND (reference sequence). Trimming took 5 bases from V and 1 from J, leaving 14 bases between them. This CDR3 has 16 amino acids. The DNA of the CDR3 is TGTGCCAGTAGTCGTCAGTTAGGAGTGAACACCGGGGAGCTGTTTTTT. Its translation is CASSRQLGVNTGELFF.

This clone was observed a handful of times. V and J are TRBV7-2 and TRBJ2-7, with D perhaps matching TRBD1 (6 bases). CDR1 and CDR2 from the germline V gene are SGHTA and FQGNSA. This CDR3 contains 12 residues. The germline V and J ends were trimmed by 5 bases and 4 bases, with 9 bases remaining between them. The CDR3 sequence is CASSGGPYEQYF. CDR3 sequence (DNA): TGTGCCAGCAGCGGGGGCCCGTACGAGCAGTACTTC.

The V gene is TRBV5-1, the J gene TRBJ2-5; D gene unclear. V lost 3 bases to trimming and J lost 5 bases, with 14 bases between them. This CDR3 has 14 residues. Germline-derived CDR1 and CDR2 are SGHRS and YFSETQ. CDR3 DNA sequence: TGCGCCAGCAGCTCAACCGGGCCACCGGAGACCCAGTACTTC. Protein product: CASSSTGPPETQYF.

Concerning this clone itself: This sample includes further DNA sequences coding for the same CDR3. The rearrangement joins TRBV29-1 to TRBJ2-3, with 7 bases matching TRBD2. CDR3 length: 14 amino acids. Germline loops: CDR1 SQVTM, CDR2 ANQGSEA. The J segment lost 0 bases and the V segment lost 4 bases, leaving 4 bases of the junction unmatched. DNA for the CDR3: TGCAGCGTTGTTCGGGGGGATAGCACAGATACGCAGTATTTT. Translation: CSVVRGDSTDTQYF.

This clone has a handful of counts. The V call is TRBV2, the J call TRBJ1-2, with D uncertain. CDR1 and CDR2 from the germline V gene are SNHLY and FYNNEI. This CDR3 has 12 residues. V was shortened by 6 bases and J by 5 bases, with 10 bases between the two germline ends. CDR3 DNA sequence: TGTGCCAGCAGATTACCACTGTATGGCTACACCTTC. Its protein is CASRLPLYGYTF.

The chain couples TRBV30 to TRBJ2-5; D is tentatively TRBD1 or TRBD2 (5 bases each). Germline V gene data show CDR1 as GTSNPN and CDR2 as SVGIG (reference sequence). With 2 bases removed from V and 5 bases from J, the gap between germline ends came to 9 bases. The length of the CDR3 is 12 residues. This chain's CDR3 is CAWSRWGETQYF. As DNA, the CDR3 is TGTGCCTGGAGTCGCTGGGGGGAGACCCAGTACTTC.

This clone was detected a few times. The CDR3 reads CASSFSRNTEAFF. In DNA, the CDR3 is TGCGCCAGCAGCTTCAGCAGGAACACTGAAGCTTTCTTT. V gene TRBV5-1 combines with J gene TRBJ1-1; D uncertain. The CDR3 has 13 amino acids. V was clipped by 2 bases and J by 1 base, with 6 bases between them. The germline gives CDR1 SGHRS, CDR2 YFSETQ.

The rearrangement links TRBV7-8 to TRBJ1-6; TRBD1 matches 11 bases. Germline values: CDR1 SGHVS, CDR2 FQNEAQ. The junction had 2 bases not matched to a gene; V was cut back by 5 bases and J by 8 bases. The CDR3 runs to 14 residues. The CDR3 reads CASSRGQGDSPLHF. The DNA for the CDR3 is TGTGCCAGCAGCCGGGGACAGGGGGATTCACCCCTCCACTTT.

In its sample, this clone was seen a few times. The rearrangement links TRBV6-5 to TRBJ2-7, with 7 bases identical to TRBD1. The J segment lost 2 bases and the V segment lost 6 bases, leaving 10 bases of the junction unmatched. The CDR3 consists of 15 residues. The germline V gene has CDR1 MNHEY and CDR2 SVGAGI. The CDR3: CASRTGQRGTYEQYF. The CDR3 DNA reads as TGTGCCAGCAGAACGGGACAGAGGGGGACCTACGAGCAGTACTTC.

This chain connects TRBV4-1 to TRBJ1-6; D is possibly TRBD1 (6 bases). Germline V gene data show CDR1 as MGHRA and CDR2 as YSYEKL. The CDR3 loop spans 16 amino acids. V lost 3 bases and J 7 bases, leaving 16 bases between the germline ends. The CDR3 sequence: CASSQESGTQNSPLHF. The CDR3 DNA reads TGCGCCAGCAGCCAGGAATCCGGGACACAGAATTCACCCCTCCACTTT.

This clone has ten or more counts. CDR3 protein: CASSRSGANVLTF. The DNA of the CDR3 is TGTGCCAGCAGCCGCTCTGGGGCCAACGTCCTGACTTTC. V and J are TRBV7-9 and TRBJ2-6, with unresolved D. CDR3 length: 13 residues. Germline loops: CDR1 SEHNR, CDR2 FQNEAQ (reference sequence). The V end was cut by 5 bases, the J end by 0 bases, with 2 bases between.

J is TRBJ2-5 and V is TRBV29-1; no reliable D call. V lost 7 bases and J 5 bases, leaving 11 bases between the germline ends. The germline CDR1 and CDR2 sequences are SQVTM and ANQGSEA. This CDR3 has 11 residues. The DNA for the CDR3 is TGCAGCGCAAAGACGCGGGAGACCCAGTACTTC. Translated: CSAKTRETQYF.

The gene calls are TRBV6-6 and TRBJ1-2; 8 bases are shared with TRBD1. Trimming cost V 5 bases and J 4 bases; bases outside gene matches: 6. There are 14 residues in the CDR3. Germline CDR1 and CDR2: MNHNY and SVGAGI (reference sequence). CDR3 protein: CASSKQQGVYGYTF. The DNA of the CDR3 is TGTGCCAGCAGTAAACAACAGGGGGTCTATGGCTACACCTTC.

This clone was detected a few times. This chain connects TRBV5-1 to TRBJ2-5; D might be TRBD2 (5 bases). Trimming took off 0 bases at V and 5 bases at J, with 11 bases between the two ends. Germline CDR1 and CDR2: SGHRS and YFSETQ. CDR3 length: 14 amino acids. The DNA for the CDR3 is TGCGCCAGCAGCTTGGCCTCGGGGAGCGAGACCCAGTACTTC. It yields the protein CASSLASGSETQYF.